A single sample gave rise to the 14 T cell receptor beta chains below, sequenced in a study of beta chain features in type 1 diabetes. The whole isolated RNA underwent reverse transcription, so sequencing captured expressed TCRB transcripts. Profiled with immunoSEQ multiplex PCR; TCRdb holds only in-frame clones, not every one. The sample contains 300,000 or so clones, less than 10% of which appear only once. Sequencing was performed on central memory CD4+ T cells from blood. The receptors here all came from a woman between 18 and 29 years old in good health.

The gene calls are TRBV4-2 and TRBJ2-1; maybe TRBD1 (5 bases). V lost 0 bases, J lost 5 bases, and 11 bases lay in between. CDR3 length equals 15 residues. The V gene's germline CDR1 is LGHNA and CDR2 YNFKEQ. CDR3 sequence reads: CASSQDYRSHNEQFF. As DNA, the CDR3 is TGTGCCAGCAGCCAAGATTACAGGTCCCACAATGAGCAGTTCTTC.

This chain connects TRBV7-9 to TRBJ2-4; a weak D match, TRBD1 (6 bases). Trimming cost V 0 bases and J 5 bases, with 14 bases left between them. The CDR3 has 16 amino acids. Germline V lookup: CDR1 SEHNR, CDR2 FQNEAQ (reference sequence). The CDR3 reads CASSLATRTEENIQYF. CDR3 nucleotide sequence: TGTGCCAGCAGCTTAGCGACCAGGACAGAAGAAAACATTCAGTACTTC.

This clone was detected only a few times. The rearrangement joins TRBV4-2 to TRBJ2-1, with D possibly TRBD1 on 5 matching bases. Trimming shortened V by 0 bases and J by 2 bases, and 11 bases separated the two germline ends. CDR1 LGHNA and CDR2 YNFKEQ come from the germline V gene. The CDR3 spans 16 residues. CDR3 nucleotides: TGTGCCAGCAGCCAAGAGACCCTGGGGCCCTACAATGAGCAGTTCTTC. Protein product: CASSQETLGPYNEQFF.

V gene TRBV4-2 combines with J gene TRBJ2-5; 10 bases line up with TRBD2. CDR1 and CDR2 (germline): LGHNA, YNFKEQ. The CDR3 contains 15 residues. The J segment lost 3 bases and the V segment lost 4 bases, leaving 5 bases of the junction unmatched. CDR3 coding DNA: TGTGCCAGCAGCCCAACTAGCGGGGCAGAAGAGACCCAGTACTTC. Protein product: CASSPTSGAEETQYF.

The J gene is TRBJ2-5, the V gene TRBV4-3, with D perhaps matching TRBD1 (6 bases). The ends were cut back, 4 bases at V and 1 base at J, with 13 bases in the middle. Germline V gene data show CDR1 as LGHNA and CDR2 as YSLEER. This CDR3 comprises 15 residues. CDR3 region: CASSRHRDTQETQYF. CDR3 coding DNA: TGCGCCAGCAGCCGCCACCGGGACACCCAAGAGACCCAGTACTTC.

The chain recombines TRBV7-2 with TRBJ2-1; 7 nucleotides align to TRBD2. Germline V CDR1 and CDR2: SGHTA, FQGNSA. The CDR3 runs to 14 residues. Trimming at V came to 7 bases and at J to 2 bases, leaving 5 bases not matched to a gene. The CDR3: CASKGLPTYNEQFF. Here the CDR3 DNA reads TGTGCCAGCAAGGGACTACCTACCTACAATGAGCAGTTCTTC.

The chain employs TRBV7-9 and TRBJ2-3, with D tentatively TRBD2 (6 bases). V shed 3 bases and J shed 4 bases, with 11 bases lying between them. CDR3 length equals 14 residues. Germline assignment: CDR1 SEHNR and CDR2 FQNEAQ (reference sequence). CDR3 amino acids: CASSFGGSADTQYF. Here the CDR3 DNA reads TGTGCCAGCAGCTTCGGGGGAAGCGCAGATACGCAGTATTTT.

This clone has a count of ten or more. The rearrangement joins TRBV28 to TRBJ2-1; D not certain. The CDR3 length is 14 residues. The V end lost 4 bases, the J end lost 8 bases, and 15 bases lay between the germline ends. Germline lookup yields CDR1 MDHEN and CDR2 SYDVKM. The DNA for the CDR3 is TGTGCCAGCAGTTGGCCTATCCTACGACATGAGCAGTTCTTC. Protein product: CASSWPILRHEQFF.

This clone was picked up a small number of times. The V gene is TRBV5-1, the J gene TRBJ2-3, with TRBD2 identical over 9 bases. The germline V gene encodes CDR1 SGHRS and CDR2 YFSETQ. V shed 4 bases, J shed 5 bases, and the junction held 11 bases outside the gene matches. The CDR3 length is 16 residues. The CDR3 spells CASSDLAGERGDTQYF. The CDR3, as DNA: TGCGCCAGCAGCGATTTAGCGGGAGAACGGGGAGATACGCAGTATTTT.

This clone occurred many times. V and J are TRBV18 and TRBJ1-1, with D possibly TRBD1 on 5 matching bases. V dropped 3 bases and J dropped 1 base, with 15 bases sitting between them. The CDR3 totals 16 residues. Germline values: CDR1 KGHSH, CDR2 LQKENI. The CDR3 sequence: CASSPQARTGNTEAFF. The CDR3 coding sequence is TGTGCCAGCTCACCTCAAGCTCGAACAGGGAACACTGAAGCTTTCTTT.

This clone was found a few times. The genes are TRBV7-8 and TRBJ2-2, with 8 bases aligning to TRBD2. CDR3 length equals 16 residues. The V gene end was trimmed by 5 bases and the J gene end by 0 bases; junction bases not matched to a gene: 5. Germline assignment: CDR1 SGHVS and CDR2 FQNEAQ. This CDR3 reads CASSLIAGTNTGELFF. Here the CDR3 DNA reads TGTGCCAGCAGCCTTATAGCGGGAACGAACACCGGGGAGCTGTTTTTT. Variable domain in full (rest from reference TRBV7-8 and TRBJ2-2): GAGVSQSPRYKVAKRGQDVALRCDPISGHVSLFWYQQALGQGPEFLTYFQNEAQLDKSGLPSDRFFAERPEGSVSTLKIQRTQQEDSAVYLCASSLIAGTNTGELFFGEGSRLTVL.

J is TRBJ2-3 and V is TRBV7-2, with no clear D. V lost 5 bases, J lost 4 bases, and 16 bases lay in between. Germline loops: CDR1 SGHTA, CDR2 FQGNSA. The CDR3 runs 15 residues. DNA for the CDR3: TGTGCCAGCAGCAAATACATACCCCCATCAGATACGCAGTATTTT. Protein sequence: CASSKYIPPSDTQYF.

The rearrangement uses TRBV7-9 and TRBJ1-4; 8 bases align to TRBD1. CDR1 and CDR2 (germline): SEHNR, FQNEAQ (reference sequence). The CDR3 is made up of 17 amino acids. V lost 5 bases, J lost 8 bases, and 16 bases stayed unmatched. The CDR3, as DNA: TGTGCCAGCAGCGAAGGACAGGGCGTGGGGTATGGGGAAAAACTGTTTTTT. Translating it yields CASSEGQGVGYGEKLFF.

This clone was observed a few times. The J gene is TRBJ2-1, the V gene TRBV2; 9 bases agree with TRBD1. The germline V gene has CDR1 SNHLY and CDR2 FYNNEI. This CDR3 spans 16 amino acids. V shed 7 bases and J 1 base; nucleotides not matched to a gene: 8. In DNA form, the CDR3 reads TGTGCCAGCACTAAACGACAGGGGGGGTCCTACAATGAGCAGTTCTTC. Residues: CASTKRQGGSYNEQFF.